The clone carrying this T cell receptor (beta chain) was observed at least ten times. Its antigen remains unidentified. Germline V lookup: CDR1 SSHAT, CDR2 FNYEAQ (reference sequence). V lost 5 bases and J 7 bases, leaving 13 bases between the germline ends. This CDR3 is built from 13 residues. This sample is drawn from a study of T cells after yellow fever vaccination. For the study at large: Low-cell-number fractions were prepared with SMART-Seq v4 Ultra Low Input. Study-level results: Clonotypes found in both CD4 and CD8 compartments made up a small share. Peaking on day 5 versus 15, the secondary response was faster but weaker.

TCR cDNA was made by 5'RACE template switching, adding a universal primer site and UMIs. TCRdb reanalysed the 5' RACE reads using MiXCR and keeps one entry per CDR3 protein. The table has 150,000 or so distinct CDR3 sequences, 6% to 7.5% seen once; the top ten hold approximately 2.5%. Sequences were derived from CD4+ T cells sorted from PBMCs, sampled 5 days after the first yellow fever vaccination. The sequence derives from a man younger than 35 who received the YFV17D yellow fever vaccine. The V and J genes are TRBV7-7 and TRBJ2-3; TRBD2 is a possible D gene (6 bases). The CDR3 loop reads CASSAGMGNTQYF. The CDR3 DNA reads TGTGCCAGCAGCGCGGGGATGGGAAATACGCAGTATTTT.